This TCR beta chain stems from a study of blood T cell repertoires in COVID-19 (TCRdb year 2020). Describing the broader study: Collaborator samples came from the United States, Italy and Spain and covered acute and convalescent phases of COVID-19. The prospective study material was composed of cDNA or gDNA derived from T cells, B-cell-depleted T cells, or PBMCs. Subjects who had been exposed to COVID-19, were actively infected with it, or had recovered from it provided the deeply sampled blood TCRbeta repertoires that made up the dataset. The repertoires were released in a freely available public database intended as a resource for research on the immune response to SARS-CoV-2. Samples came from the ongoing ImmuneRACE study (first 160 participants) plus 1,254 subjects from 6 global collaborators. Nearly every sample came with metadata listing a de-identified subject ID, COVID-19 status, age in years and sex. Where available, HLA class I and class II types were taken from metadata supplied by the sample provider and were not determined by assay-based typing. Study-wide conclusions, independent of this receptor: How much clinical and demographic metadata was included differed by source and by participant, and the metadata was provided uncurated.

TCRbeta CDR3 regions were amplified from genomic DNA by means of the immunoSEQ Assay, a bias-controlled multiplex PCR. The paper's data handling went like this. The number of nucleated cells in each sample was estimated by amplification of reference gene primers within the assay. To quantify the absolute abundance of each unique TCRbeta CDR3 rearrangement, sequence reads were collapsed and filtered. For each sample, productive Simpson clonality was calculated as the square root of Simpson's diversity index over productive rearrangements. The source is immuneACCESS, and TCRdb retained only in-frame sequences with V and J called. Part of the clones is not carried over; for the studies checked, unresolved V genes explain less than half of this, and the remainder is unexplained. V, J and clone size reflect that table, while D and trimming were determined from the DNA. Within this sample are 130,000 or so clones, with 80% to 85% of them counted one time only. Nearly 4% of the sample goes to the ten largest clones.

This clone was observed a single time. Its target antigen remains unknown. No per-base quality is available; no much larger clone lies one base away. Enrolling through a virtual design, the prospective study's participants ranged in age from roughly 18 to 95 years and lived across roughly 23 United States geographic areas. Cohort assignment in the prospective study relied on participant-reported clinical history from a screening survey and a study questionnaire. Recovered participants in ImmuneRACE Cohort 3 were defined as having two consecutive negative NP/OP PCR tests, clearance from a healthcare professional, or resolution of symptoms. In the prospective study, whole blood, serum and a nasopharyngeal or oropharyngeal swab were collected from each participant by mobile phlebotomists. Participants in the prospective study had the option to provide additional blood draws and questionnaires over a roughly two-month period. Before DNA extraction, prospective study blood samples were shipped either frozen or at room temperature.

The sequence came from a woman younger than 45 who had recovered from COVID-19. Sequencing input: PBMCs or T cells enriched from blood (not recorded which).

The CDR3 here reads CASSSRTGSNSPLHF. The nucleotides read TGTGCCAGCAGCTCTCGGACAGGGTCTAATTCACCCCTCCACTTT. The chain was built from TRBV7-9 and TRBJ1-6, and TRBD1 matches 8 of the central bases. Here V drops 4 bases and J drops 6 bases, and the junction holds 5 bases not matched to any gene. The CDR3 spans 15 residues, from the cysteine through the phenylalanine. CDR3 DNA is the only sequence kept; it has 45 bases, read in frame from the first base. From a lookup of the germline V gene (reference sequence), CDR1 and CDR2 are SEHNR and FQNEAQ.